These T cell receptor beta chains were read from a single sample in a study of T cell repertoires in cytomegalovirus infection. Which antigens these TCRs recognize remains unknown. Using its own MiXCR run on the reads, TCRdb lists one record per CDR3 protein. The repertoire holds around 85,000 distinct CDR3 sequences, with roughly half as singletons. The input for sequencing was CD8+ T cells from cultured PBMCs, taken from culture after CMV antigen stimulation. Every receptor here comes from a human donor in good health (CMV status not recorded). Some clones in this sample may be carry-over from other donors' samples. Each CDR3 is given with its conserved first and last residue. The D gene is left open where the match is weak. Clone sizes are given selectively: once, few, many, or a class where the clone is expanded.

J: TRBJ2-3
D: .
size: once
V: TRBV2
DNA: TGTGCCGACCGGGACGGTCGGGGGACAGATACGCAGTATTTT
CDR3: CADRDGRGTDTQYF

J: TRBJ2-2
D: .
size: few
V: TRBV14
DNA: TGTGCCAGCAGGCCAGGGGCCGGGGAGCTGTTTTTT
CDR3: CASRPGAGELFF

J: TRBJ1-1
D: .
size: few
V: TRBV7-6
DNA: TGTGCCAGCAGCGCCAGGCCTGGGGGGGGCACTGAAGCTTTCTTT
CDR3: CASSARPGGGTEAFF

J: TRBJ1-1
D: .
size: .
V: TRBV7-6
DNA: TGTGCCAGCAGCCTATGGTTGAGGGGCGGCACTGAAGCTTTCTTT
CDR3: CASSLWLRGGTEAFF

J: TRBJ2-7
D: .
size: .
V: TRBV28
DNA: TGTGCCAGCACTCCCACCGATCTAGATTACGAGCAGCACTTC
CDR3: CASTPTDLDYEQHF

J: TRBJ2-3
D: TRBD2
size: .
V: TRBV2
DNA: TGTGCCAGCAGACTACTAGCGGGGGGGCCTTCAGATACGCAGTATTTT
CDR3: CASRLLAGGPSDTQYF

J: TRBJ2-3
D: .
size: .
V: TRBV13
DNA: TGTGCCAGCAGCTCGGACTTGGGGGGTGCAGATACGCAGTATTTT
CDR3: CASSSDLGGADTQYF

J: TRBJ2-1
D: TRBD2
size: few
V: TRBV7-2
DNA: TGTGCCAGCAGCCGGCCGCTAGCGGGAGGCACCCCCAATGAGCAGTTCTTC
CDR3: CASSRPLAGGTPNEQFF

J: TRBJ2-7
D: .
size: .
V: TRBV20-1
DNA: TGCAGTGCTATATCCGAAGCTAGCGACCACTACGAGCAGTACTTC
CDR3: CSAISEASDHYEQYF

J: TRBJ2-7
D: .
size: few
V: TRBV29-1
DNA: TGCAGCGTGGCTACAGGGACACCTCCATCCTACGAGCAGTACTTC
CDR3: CSVATGTPPSYEQYF

J: TRBJ1-1
D: .
size: many
V: TRBV12-3/TRBV12-4
DNA: TGTGCCAGCAGTTATACCGGGGGGCCTAACCCTGAAGCTTTCTTT
CDR3: CASSYTGGPNPEAFF

J: TRBJ2-5
D: TRBD2
size: once
V: TRBV9
DNA: TGTGCCAGCAGCGTGTCTAGCGGGAGGGCCCAGGAGACCCAGTACTTC
CDR3: CASSVSSGRAQETQYF

J: TRBJ2-3
D: TRBD1
size: once
V: TRBV4-1
DNA: TGCGCCAGCAGCCCCCGGGACAGCAGTAACACAGATACGCAGTATTTT
CDR3: CASSPRDSSNTDTQYF

J: TRBJ2-6
D: TRBD2
size: few
V: TRBV28
DNA: TGTGCCAGCAGTCCCGCGGTCGGGGCTAGCGGGGTCTCGATCTTCTCTGGGGCCAACGTCCTGACTTTC
CDR3: CASSPAVGASGVSIFSGANVLTF

J: TRBJ1-2
D: .
size: .
V: TRBV4-1
DNA: TGCGCCAGCAGCCAAGAAACCGGATTGACAGGTACCTATGGCTACACCTTC
CDR3: CASSQETGLTGTYGYTF